The rows below give T cell receptor beta chains drawn from one sample of a study of chemoradiotherapy in HPV16-positive cancers. The protocol was immunoSEQ multiplex PCR, while the TCRdb copy is restricted to in-frame clones and leaves out a portion. The data show some 11,000 clones, 90% seen once. This material was acquired from a patient who underwent chemoradiotherapy. The receptors were gathered from a human donor with HPV-associated anogenital cancer. The CDR3 runs from the conserved cysteine through the conserved F or W. The D gene is left open where the match is weak. Rows give clone size only sometimes, using once, few, many, or a class for an expanded clone.

TRBJ2-7 13 TRBD1 . TRBV30 CAWSWTGVGEQYF TGTGCCTGGAGCTGGACAGGGGTGGGCGAGCAGTACTTC
TRBJ1-3 15 . . TRBV9 CASTVGSGYSGTIYF TGTGCCAGCACCGTCGGGTCAGGGTATTCAGGCACCATATATTTT
TRBJ2-7 13 . . TRBV25-1 CASSVGGSYEQYF TGTGCCAGCAGTGTAGGCGGCTCCTACGAGCAGTACTTC
TRBJ2-2 17 TRBD1 . TRBV11-2 CASSLVGWTGRTGELFF TGTGCCAGCAGCTTAGTCGGGTGGACAGGCCGCACCGGGGAGCTGTTTTTT
TRBJ1-5 15 . . TRBV4-1 CASSQERDRNQPQHF TGCGCCAGCAGCCAAGAACGCGACCGAAATCAGCCCCAGCATTTT
TRBJ2-1 14 . . TRBV7-9 CASSLGSSYNEQFF TGTGCCAGCAGCTTAGGGTCTTCCTACAATGAGCAGTTCTTC
TRBJ2-5 14 . . TRBV2 CASSEDSLQETQYF TGTGCCAGCAGTGAGGACAGTCTCCAAGAGACCCAGTACTTC
TRBJ1-2 15 . . TRBV19 CASSIVLAPGDGYTF TGTGCCAGTAGTATAGTCTTGGCGCCAGGGGATGGCTACACCTTC
TRBJ2-1 16 . . TRBV11-3 CASSLDWGGRFYEQFF TGTGCCAGCAGCTTAGATTGGGGGGGGCGGTTCTATGAGCAGTTCTTC
TRBJ1-5 15 . . TRBV15 CATSRSGGAYQPQHF TGTGCCACCAGCAGATCGGGGGGTGCCTATCAGCCCCAGCATTTT
TRBJ1-2 15 TRBD1 . TRBV5-1 CASSTTGGEGYGYTF TGCGCCAGCAGCACGACAGGGGGCGAGGGGTATGGCTACACCTTC
TRBJ2-7 15 TRBD2 . TRBV2 CASSALAGISYEQYF TGTGCCAGCAGCGCCCTAGCGGGGATCTCCTACGAGCAGTACTTC
TRBJ1-1 14 . . TRBV27 CASSPSGANTEAFF TGTGCCAGCAGCCCCTCGGGGGCGAACACTGAAGCTTTCTTT
TRBJ2-2 15 TRBD2 . TRBV7-3 CASSSAGGLGGELFF TGTGCCAGCAGCTCAGCGGGGGGGCTTGGCGGGGAGCTGTTTTTT
TRBJ2-1 15 TRBD2 . TRBV4-2 CASSPLAGSYNEQFF TGTGCCAGCAGCCCTCTAGCGGGCTCCTACAATGAGCAGTTCTTC
TRBJ1-3 17 TRBD1 . TRBV25-1 CASSELGTGNSGNTIYF TGTGCCAGCAGTGAATTAGGGACAGGGAACTCTGGAAACACCATATATTTT
TRBJ2-2 17 TRBD2 . TRBV5-1 CASSFSSGRIYTGELFF TGCGCCAGCAGCTTTTCGAGCGGGAGAATATACACCGGGGAGCTGTTTTTT
TRBJ1-2 15 TRBD1 . TRBV9 CASSARQGEVYGYTF TGTGCCAGCAGTGCCCGACAGGGGGAGGTCTATGGCTACACCTTC
TRBJ1-5 14 . . TRBV6-5 CASSYKVEGGAQHF TGTGCCAGCAGTTATAAGGTAGAGGGGGGCGCACAGCATTTT
TRBJ2-2 17 TRBD2 once TRBV2 CASSVTSGRADTGELFF TGTGCCAGCAGTGTGACTAGCGGGAGGGCCGACACCGGGGAGCTGTTTTTT
TRBJ2-6 16 . . TRBV5-1 CASSLETLSGANVLTF TGCGCCAGCAGCTTGGAAACCCTCTCTGGGGCCAACGTCCTGACTTTC
TRBJ1-2 11 . once TRBV5-4 CASSLDYGYTF TGTGCCAGCAGCTTGGACTATGGCTACACCTTC
TRBJ2-7 14 . once TRBV4-1 CASSQDRGPDEQYF TGCGCCAGCAGCCAAGATAGGGGACCGGACGAGCAGTACTTC
TRBJ1-4 16 TRBD1 . TRBV5-6 CASSLTSTGYNEKLFF TGTGCCAGCAGCTTGACGTCGACAGGGTATAATGAAAAACTGTTTTTT
TRBJ2-1 17 TRBD2 . TRBV10-1 CASSDASGLGSYNEQFF TGCGCCAGCTCCGACGCCTCGGGACTAGGGTCCTACAATGAGCAGTTCTTC
TRBJ2-2 12 . . TRBV10-1 CASSEGEKELFF TGCGCCAGCAGTGAGGGAGAAAAGGAGCTGTTTTTT
TRBJ1-2 13 . . TRBV9 CASSPLGSGGYTF TGTGCCAGCAGCCCCTTAGGGTCGGGTGGCTACACCTTC
TRBJ2-3 17 TRBD2 . TRBV25-1 CASSETSGRAGTDTQYF TGTGCCAGCAGTGAGACTAGCGGGAGGGCGGGCACAGATACGCAGTATTTT
TRBJ1-2 12 . . TRBV6-5 CASSLVGGGYTF TGTGCCAGCAGTTTAGTAGGGGGGGGCTACACCTTC
TRBJ2-5 15 TRBD2 . TRBV7-3 CASSIAGGPSETQYF TGTGCCAGCAGCATAGCGGGGGGGCCGTCCGAGACCCAGTACTTC
TRBJ2-1 11 . . TRBV20-1 CSARVWDEQFF TGCAGTGCTAGAGTGTGGGATGAGCAGTTCTTC
TRBJ2-7 15 TRBD2 . TRBV6-5 CASSPTSGRLSEQYF TGTGCCAGCAGTCCAACTAGCGGAAGATTGTCCGAGCAGTACTTC
TRBJ1-2 14 . . TRBV19 CASSIDRGNYGYTF TGTGCCAGTAGTATTGATCGGGGGAACTATGGCTACACCTTC
TRBJ2-2 14 . . TRBV6-1 CATEPGVDTGELFF TGTGCCACCGAACCTGGGGTTGACACCGGGGAGCTGTTTTTT
TRBJ2-7 14 TRBD2 . TRBV5-5 CASSLDSGMDEQYF TGTGCCAGCAGCTTAGATAGCGGGATGGACGAGCAGTACTTC
TRBJ2-7 15 . . TRBV30 CAWSDRTFPSYEQYF TGTGCCTGGAGTGACAGGACTTTTCCCTCCTACGAGCAGTACTTC
TRBJ2-2 13 . . TRBV11-1 CASSKTPDGELFF TGTGCCAGCAGCAAAACGCCAGACGGGGAGCTGTTTTTT
TRBJ2-2 14 . . TRBV11-3 CASSEVRDTGELFF TGTGCCAGCAGTGAGGTCCGTGACACCGGGGAGCTGTTTTTT
TRBJ2-7 12 . . TRBV5-6 CASSLGSGVQYF TGTGCCAGCAGCTTGGGGTCGGGGGTGCAGTACTTC
TRBJ2-6 16 TRBD1 once TRBV27 CASSLGQGSGANVLTF TGTGCCAGCAGTTTGGGACAGGGCTCGGGGGCCAACGTCCTGACTTTC
TRBJ2-5 12 . . TRBV5-6 CASSLGVETQYF TGTGCCAGCAGCTTGGGGGTCGAGACCCAGTACTTC
TRBJ2-7 13 . . TRBV29-1 CSVETGRSYEQYF TGCAGCGTCGAGACGGGACGCTCCTACGAGCAGTACTTC